This entry is about one T cell receptor beta chain. This sample stems from a study of blood T cell repertoires in COVID-19. Study summary: The United States, Italy and Spain were the sources of the acute and convalescent COVID-19 samples. Sources were T cells, B-cell-depleted T cells, or PBMCs; the material itself was cDNA or gDNA.

Under the authors' procedure: Amplified reference gene primers provided the basis for estimating nucleated cell counts. Assay: immunoSEQ multiplex PCR; the TCRdb copy retains only in-frame clones and omits some. V and J calls and clone size come straight from that table; D and trimming were deduced from the DNA. The repertoire holds some 170,000 clones, with about four fifths as singletons. Germline V CDR1 and CDR2: SEHNR, FQNEAQ (reference sequence). The V gene end was trimmed by 4 bases and the J gene end by 5 bases; junction bases not matched to a gene: 7. The CDR3 contains 16 residues. This TCR was sampled from a man aged 60 to 75 with active or convalescent COVID-19. The chain combines TRBV7-9 with TRBJ2-1, with 11 bases lining up with TRBD2. Sequencing was performed on peripheral blood. For the CDR3, the DNA is TGTGCCAGCAGCTGGTCGGGACTAGCGGTAAACAATGAGCAGTTCTTC. Protein sequence: CASSWSGLAVNNEQFF.